These 2 T cell receptor beta chains came from one sample sequenced in a study of graft-versus-host responses after intestinal transplantation. Their antigens remain unidentified. Only in-frame clones appear in the TCRdb table, and some are missing; sequencing was by immunoSEQ multiplex PCR. The sample lists more than 65,000 clones, approximately 89% occurring once. Material: unstimulated CD8+ T cells sorted from spleen or lymph node cells, obtained before transplant. The origin of the receptors is a human donor who was the organ donor for an intestinal transplant.

The chain employs TRBV10-2 and TRBJ2-2; no reliable D call. CDR1 WSHSY and CDR2 SAAADI come from the germline V gene. V was clipped by 6 bases and J by 1 base, with 9 bases between them. This CDR3 has 14 residues. Here the CDR3 DNA reads TGCGCCAGCAGCGGGCGATTGAACACCGGGGAGCTGTTTTTT. This gives the protein CASSGRLNTGELFF.

This chain joins TRBV12-5 and TRBJ2-2, with D perhaps matching TRBD1 or TRBD2 (5 bases each). Trimming took off 1 base at V and 4 bases at J, with 7 bases between the two ends. The CDR3 covers 14 residues. Germline V CDR1 and CDR2: LGHNT, FRNRAP. The CDR3 loop is CASGLGGITGELFF. The CDR3 DNA is TGTGCTAGTGGTTTGGGGGGGATCACCGGGGAGCTGTTTTTT.